This is a list of T cell receptor beta chains from one sample in a study of blood T cells in healthy people across ages. TCRdb reanalysed the 5' RACE reads using MiXCR and keeps one entry per CDR3 protein. The sample shows roughly 720,000 distinct CDR3 sequences, less than 70% of them seen only once. The specimen was blood. Every receptor here comes from a man aged 80 or over in good health. CDR3s include the opening cysteine and the closing phenylalanine or tryptophan. The D gene is left open where the match is weak. Clone sizes are given selectively: once, few, many, or a class where the clone is expanded.

clone size	V gene	J gene	D gene	CDR3 protein	CDR3 DNA
NA	TRBV20-1	TRBJ2-4	TRBD1	CSGGQGDRKAQYF	TGCAGTGGCGGACAGGGGGACAGGAAGGCCCAGTACTTC
NA	TRBV18	TRBJ2-3	NA	CASSPGLESTDTQYF	TGTGCCAGCTCACCGGGACTCGAAAGCACAGATACGCAGTATTTT
few	TRBV15	TRBJ2-7	TRBD2	CATSYTLAGAHEQYF	TGTGCCACCAGCTATACCCTAGCGGGAGCCCACGAGCAGTACTTC
NA	TRBV7-2	TRBJ1-2	NA	CASSTQSYRANYGYTF	TGTGCCAGCAGCACCCAATCCTACAGGGCGAACTATGGCTACACCTTC
few	TRBV7-2	TRBJ1-2	TRBD1	CASNPSGQGVLSYGYTF	TGTGCCAGCAACCCTTCGGGACAGGGGGTCCTTTCCTATGGCTACACCTTC
few	TRBV28	TRBJ2-6	NA	CASRRQLRGANVLTF	TGTGCCAGCAGAAGACAGCTTAGGGGGGCCAACGTCCTGACTTTC
NA	TRBV6-5	TRBJ2-7	NA	CASSYSAIPIPTYEQYF	TGTGCCAGCAGTTACTCGGCAATACCCATCCCGACCTACGAGCAGTACTTC
NA	TRBV9	TRBJ2-1	NA	CASSVGVVEGLYNEQFF	TGTGCCAGCAGCGTAGGGGTAGTGGAGGGACTCTACAATGAGCAGTTCTTC
few	TRBV10-3	TRBJ2-7	TRBD2	CAISEVSGISYEQYF	TGTGCCATCAGTGAGGTGAGCGGGATCTCCTACGAGCAGTACTTC
few	TRBV13	TRBJ2-5	TRBD2	CASSFRGTSGETQYF	TGTGCCAGCAGCTTTAGGGGGACTAGCGGAGAGACCCAGTACTTC
few	TRBV2	TRBJ2-1	TRBD2	CASTLAGEQFF	TGTGCCAGCACCCTAGCGGGAGAGCAGTTCTTC
NA	TRBV5-5	TRBJ2-1	TRBD2	CASSRTSGIPNEQFF	TGTGCCAGCAGCCGGACTAGCGGGATACCCAATGAGCAGTTCTTC
NA	TRBV27	TRBJ1-1	TRBD1	CASSLLYRGRNTEAFF	TGTGCCAGCAGCTTACTATACAGGGGGAGGAACACTGAAGCTTTCTTT
few	TRBV9	TRBJ2-3	NA	CASSVVWKAPSTDTQYF	TGTGCCAGCAGCGTAGTCTGGAAAGCTCCTAGCACAGATACGCAGTATTTT
NA	TRBV28	TRBJ2-7	NA	CASSRRGSKSYEQYF	TGTGCCAGCAGTCGCAGGGGAAGCAAATCCTACGAGCAGTACTTC
NA	TRBV5-4	TRBJ1-1	TRBD1	CASSGQGAGKAFF	TGTGCCAGCAGCGGACAGGGGGCGGGAAAAGCTTTCTTT
NA	TRBV5-5	TRBJ2-1	TRBD1	CASSLNSPGQASNEQFF	TGTGCCAGCAGCCTCAACAGTCCGGGACAGGCAAGCAATGAGCAGTTCTTC
few	TRBV29-1	TRBJ1-5	TRBD1	CSGDRDQPQHF	TGCAGCGGGGACAGAGATCAGCCCCAGCATTTT
NA	TRBV7-2	TRBJ2-3	TRBD2	CASRSGLAGGPDTQYF	TGTGCCAGCCGCTCGGGACTAGCGGGAGGACCAGATACGCAGTATTTT
NA	TRBV27	TRBJ2-7	NA	CASSLYRDKSYEQYF	TGTGCCAGCAGTTTATACCGGGACAAGTCCTACGAGCAGTACTTC
few	TRBV20-1	TRBJ2-3	TRBD2	CSASQREGSDTQYF	TGCAGTGCTAGCCAGCGGGAGGGAAGTGATACGCAGTATTTT
NA	TRBV24-1	TRBJ2-3	TRBD2	CATSDPRGSGRSTDTQYF	TGTGCCACCAGTGACCCCCGAGGGAGCGGGAGAAGCACAGATACGCAGTATTTT
few	TRBV4-1	TRBJ1-2	NA	CASSQAAHYGYTF	TGCGCCAGCAGCCAAGCCGCCCACTATGGCTACACCTTC
NA	TRBV18	TRBJ2-3	TRBD1	CASATEQGAGDTQYF	TGTGCCAGCGCCACCGAACAGGGGGCCGGAGATACGCAGTATTTT
few	TRBV20-1	TRBJ2-5	NA	CSARVGYKQYF	TGCAGTGCTAGAGTGGGTTACAAGCAGTACTTC
few	TRBV12-3/TRBV12-4	TRBJ1-5	NA	CASSLGGAVYQPQHF	TGTGCCAGCAGTTTAGGAGGGGCAGTTTATCAGCCCCAGCATTTT
few	TRBV20-1	TRBJ1-2	NA	CSARNSGGSSGNYGYTF	TGCAGTGCTAGGAATTCGGGAGGGTCAAGTGGGAACTATGGCTACACCTTC
NA	TRBV10-3	TRBJ2-7	NA	CAIREASYEQYF	TGTGCCATCAGGGAGGCCTCCTACGAGCAGTACTTC
few	TRBV7-3	TRBJ2-6	TRBD2	CASSPGGFTANVLTF	TGTGCCAGCAGCCCGGGGGGGTTCACGGCCAACGTCCTGACTTTC
NA	TRBV4-2	TRBJ1-4	TRBD1	CASSQVRDRARTNEKLFF	TGTGCCAGCAGCCAAGTGCGGGACAGAGCCCGAACTAATGAAAAACTGTTTTTT
NA	TRBV20-1	TRBJ1-1	TRBD1	CSADPGTGPNTEAFF	TGCAGTGCTGACCCTGGGACAGGGCCGAACACTGAAGCTTTCTTT
NA	TRBV6-6	TRBJ1-4	TRBD1	CASSYRTGGSEKLFF	TGTGCCAGCAGTTACAGGACAGGGGGAAGCGAAAAACTGTTTTTT
NA	TRBV12-3/TRBV12-4	TRBJ2-5	NA	CASSLGGGVNNEQYF	TGTGCCAGCAGTTTGGGAGGGGGGGTGAACAATGAGCAGTACTTC
few	TRBV3-1	TRBJ2-3	NA	CASSQSDTDTQYF	TGTGCCAGCAGCCAATCAGACACAGATACGCAGTATTTT
once	TRBV18	TRBJ1-2	TRBD1	CASSPLDRVAGYTF	TGTGCCAGCTCACCACTGGACAGGGTCGCTGGCTACACCTTC
NA	TRBV7-2	TRBJ2-1	NA	CASSRGRAGSYNEQFF	TGTGCCAGCAGCCGCGGCAGGGCTGGCTCCTACAATGAGCAGTTCTTC